Each of the 10 T cell receptor beta chains below was sequenced from the same sample in a study of CD8 T cells in Susac syndrome. RNA amounts of 0.5 to 1 ug underwent reverse transcription with random hexamers. TCRdb fed the immunoSEQ multiplex PCR reads into MiXCR, producing one record per CDR3 protein. Altogether fewer than 70,000 distinct CDR3 sequences are present, around 93% being singletons, with the ten largest covering about 0.26%. The sample consisted of CD8+ T cells from PBMCs. Receptor source: a human donor in good health.

This clonotype appeared once. The chain links TRBV10-3 to TRBJ1-6, with D perhaps TRBD1 (5 bases). The length of the CDR3 is 13 residues. Germline V lookup: CDR1 ENHRY, CDR2 SYGVKD. Between the trimmed V and J ends, which lost 0 bases and 15 bases, there was a span of 12 bases. The CDR3 is CAISESRDYFLHF. Here the CDR3 DNA reads TGTGCCATCAGTGAGTCGAGGGACTATTTCCTCCACTTT.

This chain joins TRBV3-1 and TRBJ2-5; the D is unclear. V lost 2 bases and J lost 2, with 9 bases in between. The CDR3 is 14 residues long. In germline, CDR1 is LGHDT, CDR2 YNNKEL (reference sequence). The CDR3 spells CASSQKVVQETQYF. CDR3 in DNA: TGTGCCAGCAGCCAAAAGGTGGTTCAAGAGACCCAGTACTTC.

J is TRBJ1-4 and V is TRBV27; D is undetermined. CDR1 MNHEY and CDR2 SMNVEV come from the germline V gene (reference sequence). Trimming took 8 bases from V and 6 from J, leaving 13 bases between them. The CDR3 extends over 13 amino acids. Written as DNA, the CDR3 is TGTGCCAGCGCAGCCAGGACGGATGAAAAACTGTTTTTT. Its protein product is CASAARTDEKLFF.

This chain links TRBV2 with TRBJ1-6; D ambiguous. From germline, CDR1 is SNHLY and CDR2 FYNNEI. This CDR3 contains 15 residues. Trimming left V 6 bases short and J 3 bases short, with 12 bases between. CDR3 amino acids: CASRGSTNYNSPLHF. DNA for the CDR3: TGTGCCAGCAGGGGGAGCACCAACTATAATTCACCCCTCCACTTT.

The chain combines TRBV20-1 with TRBJ2-1, with TRBD1 as a possible D gene (5 bases). The CDR3 length is 16 residues. Per the germline V gene, CDR1 is DFQATT and CDR2 is SNEGSKA (reference sequence). The V end was cut by 0 bases, the J end by 6 bases, with 18 bases between. CDR3 nucleotides: TGCAGTGCTAGAGATTTCAGGCAGGGAAGGTTCAATGAGCAGTTCTTC. This translates into CSARDFRQGRFNEQFF.

The chain combines TRBV27 with TRBJ1-2; 9 bases fit TRBD1. The junction had 8 bases not matched to a gene; V was cut back by 6 bases and J by 9 bases. CDR1 MNHEY and CDR2 SMNVEV come from the germline V gene (reference sequence). The CDR3 extends over 13 amino acids. CDR3 protein: CASRRQGGDRYTF. CDR3 nucleotide sequence: TGTGCCAGCAGGCGACAGGGGGGGGATCGCTACACCTTC.

The chain links TRBV29-1 to TRBJ2-1; TRBD1 agrees at 7 bases. V was pared by 7 bases and J by 6 bases, with 6 bases of the junction left unmatched. This CDR3 has 12 amino acids. Germline-derived CDR1 and CDR2 are SQVTM and ANQGSEA. The CDR3, as DNA: TGCAGCGCCTGGGACAGAAGCAATGAGCAGTTCTTC. This codes for CSAWDRSNEQFF.

This clonotype was detected only once. V usage is TRBV19 and J usage is TRBJ2-7; tentatively, D is TRBD1 (6 bases). V lost 7 bases, J lost 5 bases, and 12 bases lay in between. Per the germline V gene, CDR1 is LNHDA and CDR2 is SQIVND (reference sequence). The CDR3 sequence is 12 residues long. Here the CDR3 DNA reads TGTGCCAGTACCAACAGGGACCACGAGCAGTACTTC. It yields the protein CASTNRDHEQYF. Using reference TRBV19 and TRBJ2-7 for the parts outside the CDR3, the full variable domain is DGGITQSPKYLFRKEGQNVTLSCEQNLNHDAMYWYRQDPGQGLRLIYYSQIVNDFQKGDIAEGYSVSREKKESFPLTVTSAQKNPTAFYLCASTNRDHEQYFGPGTRLTVT.

The chain uses TRBV7-2 and TRBJ2-7, with TRBD2 identical over 10 bases. Germline CDR1 and CDR2: SGHTA and FQGNSA. CDR3 length equals 15 residues. J was trimmed by 2 bases and V by 3 bases; bases with no gene match: 4. Here the CDR3 DNA reads TGTGCCAGCAGCTTCGGACTAGCGGACACCTACGAGCAGTACTTC. Residues: CASSFGLADTYEQYF. The whole variable domain, filled in from reference TRBV7-2 and TRBJ2-7, reads GAGVSQSPSNKVTEKGKDVELRCDPISGHTALYWYRQSLGQGLEFLIYFQGNSAPDKSGLPSDRFSAERTGGSVSTLTIQRTQQEDSAVYLCASSFGLADTYEQYFGPGTRLTVT.

The chain links TRBV3-1 to TRBJ2-5; D is undetermined. V lost 4 bases, J lost 1 base, and 10 bases lay in between. The CDR3 has 14 amino acids. Per germline, CDR1 LGHDT and CDR2 YNNKEL (reference sequence). The CDR3 reads CASSPRRIQETQYF. In DNA, the CDR3 is TGTGCCAGCAGCCCCCGACGGATCCAAGAGACCCAGTACTTC.